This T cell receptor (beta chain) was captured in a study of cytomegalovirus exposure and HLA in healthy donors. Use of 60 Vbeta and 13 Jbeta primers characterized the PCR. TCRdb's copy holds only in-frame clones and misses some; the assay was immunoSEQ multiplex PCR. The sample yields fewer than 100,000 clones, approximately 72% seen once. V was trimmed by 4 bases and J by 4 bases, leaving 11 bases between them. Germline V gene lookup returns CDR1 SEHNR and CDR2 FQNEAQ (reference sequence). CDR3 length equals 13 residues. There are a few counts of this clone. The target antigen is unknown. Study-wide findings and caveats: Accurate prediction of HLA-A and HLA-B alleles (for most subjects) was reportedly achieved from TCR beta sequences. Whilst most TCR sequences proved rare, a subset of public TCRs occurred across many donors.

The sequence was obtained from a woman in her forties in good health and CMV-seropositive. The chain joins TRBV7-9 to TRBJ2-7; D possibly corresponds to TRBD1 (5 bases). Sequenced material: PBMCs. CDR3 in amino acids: CASSSSGSYEQYF. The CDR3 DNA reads TGTGCCAGCAGCTCATCAGGGTCTTACGAGCAGTACTTC.